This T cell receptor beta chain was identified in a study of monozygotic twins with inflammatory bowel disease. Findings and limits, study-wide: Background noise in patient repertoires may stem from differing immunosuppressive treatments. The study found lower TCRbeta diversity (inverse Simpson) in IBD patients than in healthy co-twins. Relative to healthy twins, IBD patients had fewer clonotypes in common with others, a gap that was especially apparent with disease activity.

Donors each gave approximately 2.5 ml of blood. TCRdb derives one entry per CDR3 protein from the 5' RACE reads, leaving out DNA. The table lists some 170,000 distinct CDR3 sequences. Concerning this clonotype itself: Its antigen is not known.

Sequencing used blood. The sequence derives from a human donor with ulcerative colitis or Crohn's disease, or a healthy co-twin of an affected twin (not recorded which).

CDR3 in amino acids: CSVLDRGGDEQFF. The chain has TRBV29-1 and TRBJ2-1; lacking DNA, the TRBD1 call made by TCRdb goes unchecked. CDR3 size: 13 residues. Germline assignment: CDR1 SQVTM and CDR2 ANQGSEA.